This TCR beta chain was identified in a study of OX40 agonist ivuxolimab in advanced cancers. The method was immunoSEQ multiplex PCR; TCRdb's version includes in-frame clones alone and lacks a portion of them. Among over 9,500 clones listed, 80% to 95% were seen once. There are 17 residues in the CDR3. V was cut by 0 bases and J by 5 bases, with 17 bases left in between. Sequencing used CD4+ or CD8+ T cells sorted from blood, obtained in a trial of the OX40 agonist ivuxolimab. The TCR was taken from an adult with an advanced solid tumor such as melanoma, head and neck, liver or kidney cancer. The rearrangement uses TRBV23-1 and TRBJ1-5, with a possible D match to TRBD1 (6 bases). TRBV23-1 is known as an ORF, though its function is uncertain. CDR3 coding DNA: TGCGCCAGCAGTCAATCGGGGGCGTCCAGGGTCTATCAGCCCCAGCATTTT. Translation: CASSQSGASRVYQPQHF.